This record concerns one T cell receptor (beta chain) sequence. Its antigen is unidentified. Assay used: immunoSEQ multiplex PCR; TCRdb lists only in-frame clones, some missing. The sample consists of some 130,000 clones, 90% to 95% of them appearing once. The sample belongs to a study of graft-versus-host responses after intestinal transplantation. Study as a whole: After anti-thymocyte globulin induction, recipients took tacrolimus and steroids for about 3 years.

Study results and limitations: Allografts carried high graft-versus-host to host-versus-graft clonal ratios in patients having graft-donor T cell macrochimerism. Detection of GvH clones occurred in recipient marrow, and some had their first appearance in ileum or blood. Circulating GvH clone levels at their peak were associated with HvG declines (early post-transplant).

The sample here was unstimulated CD4+ T cells sorted from spleen or lymph node cells, taken before intestinal transplant. The receptor was isolated from a human donor who received an intestinal transplant.

CDR3 coding DNA: TGTGCCAGCAGTTTAGCGGGGGCGTACTCTGGGGCCAACGTCCTGACTTTC. Its protein product is CASSLAGAYSGANVLTF. The genes are TRBV27 and TRBJ2-6, with D perhaps matching TRBD2 (7 bases). V gave up 2 bases and J gave up 0 bases, with 11 bases separating them. Per the germline V gene, CDR1 is MNHEY and CDR2 is SMNVEV (reference sequence). The CDR3 runs 17 residues.